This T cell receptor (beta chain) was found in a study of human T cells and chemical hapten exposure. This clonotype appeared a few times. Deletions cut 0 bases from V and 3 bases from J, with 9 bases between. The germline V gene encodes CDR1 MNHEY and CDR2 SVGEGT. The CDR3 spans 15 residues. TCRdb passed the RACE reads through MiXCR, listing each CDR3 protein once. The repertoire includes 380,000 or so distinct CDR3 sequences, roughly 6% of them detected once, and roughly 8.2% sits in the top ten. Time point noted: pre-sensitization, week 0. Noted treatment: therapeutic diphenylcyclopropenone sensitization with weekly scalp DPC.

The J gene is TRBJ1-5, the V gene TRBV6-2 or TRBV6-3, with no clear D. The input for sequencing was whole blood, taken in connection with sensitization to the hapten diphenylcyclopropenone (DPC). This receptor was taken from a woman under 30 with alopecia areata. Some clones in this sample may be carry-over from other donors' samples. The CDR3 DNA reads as TGTGCCAGCAGTTACTCCGGGGTGGCCAATCAGCCCCAGCATTTT. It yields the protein CASSYSGVANQPQHF.